This T cell receptor (beta chain) was recorded in a study of cytomegalovirus exposure and HLA in healthy donors. Whole-study findings and limits: The listing of 150 to 200 TCR beta chains classed them as cytomegalovirus-associated.

The PCR made use of 60 Vbeta and 13 Jbeta primers. This table comes from immunoSEQ multiplex PCR, and its TCRdb copy is limited to in-frame clones, with some not included. Here the sample spans approximately 81,000 clones, around 80% being singletons. As regards this clone: Antigen unknown.

V gave up 0 bases and J gave up 4 bases, with 19 bases separating them. There are 18 residues in the CDR3. CDR1 SGHDN and CDR2 FVKESK come from the germline V gene. The rearrangement uses TRBV14 and TRBJ1-3; a weak D match, TRBD1 (5 bases). The TCR sequence derives from a man in his fifties or sixties in good health and CMV-seropositive. Sequenced: PBMCs. CDR3 sequence: CASSQDGSLGARGNTIYF. The CDR3 DNA is TGTGCCAGCAGCCAAGATGGAAGTTTAGGGGCGAGAGGAAACACCATATATTTT.